These 6 T cell receptor beta chains came from one sample sequenced in a study of blood T cell repertoires in COVID-19. The method was immunoSEQ multiplex PCR; TCRdb's version includes in-frame clones alone and lacks a portion of them. Altogether approximately 22,000 clones are present, approximately 75% being singletons, with the ten largest covering approximately 2.7%. The source material was peripheral blood. These receptors all come from a woman aged 70-85 years with COVID-19, enrolled during active disease.

CDR3 loop: CASSLGQGDTEAFF. CDR3 bases: TGTGCCAGCAGCCTCGGACAGGGGGACACTGAAGCTTTCTTT. This chain connects TRBV11-3 to TRBJ1-1; 10 nucleotides line up with TRBD1. CDR3 length: 14 amino acids. V was pared by 5 bases and J by 3 bases, with 3 bases of the junction left unmatched. Germline loops: CDR1 SGHNT, CDR2 YENEEA.

V is TRBV6-5 and J is TRBJ1-2; TRBD1 matches at 7 bases. This CDR3 spans 12 amino acids. With V trimmed by 6 bases and J by 3 bases, 1 base remained unmatched. Germline values: CDR1 MNHEY, CDR2 SVGAGI. The CDR3 spells CASSRGDYGYTF. As DNA, the CDR3 is TGTGCCAGCAGCAGGGGGGACTATGGCTACACCTTC.

This clone was picked up one time. The chain carries TRBV6-5 and TRBJ1-6, with D possibly being TRBD1 (5 bases). Looked up from germline, CDR1 is MNHEY and CDR2 is SVGAGI. V was trimmed by 0 bases and J by 7 bases, leaving 10 bases between them. The CDR3 sequence is 15 residues long. CDR3 DNA: TGTGCCAGCAGTTACTCCGGACGGGGGAATTCACCCCTCCACTTT. Protein: CASSYSGRGNSPLHF.

The chain recombines TRBV7-2 with TRBJ1-2; D uncertain. The CDR3 extends over 13 amino acids. Trimming shortened V by 1 base and J by 5 bases, and 8 bases separated the two germline ends. Germline V gives CDR1 SGHTA, CDR2 FQGNSA. This chain's CDR3 is CASSLEAVYGYTF. Here the CDR3 DNA reads TGTGCCAGCAGCTTAGAAGCGGTGTATGGCTACACCTTC.

CDR3 nucleotides: TGCGCCAGCAGCCAAGAAGAACAGGGATACTACGAGCAGTACTTC. Translated, it gives CASSQEEQGYYEQYF. The gene calls are TRBV4-3 and TRBJ2-7; the D gene is possibly TRBD1 (6 bases). Germline loops: CDR1 LGHNA, CDR2 YSLEER. This CDR3 contains 15 residues. V dropped 0 bases and J dropped 3 bases, with 12 bases sitting between them.

The V and J genes are TRBV12-5 and TRBJ1-1; no firm D call. Germline CDR1 reads LGHNT; CDR2 reads FRNRAP. The CDR3 has 14 residues. V was cut by 4 bases and J by 4 bases, with 13 bases left in between. The CDR3 bases are TGTGCTAGTGGTTCTACGACTGGTTTCACTGAAGCTTTCTTT. Translation: CASGSTTGFTEAFF.